These 13 T cell receptor beta chains came from one sample sequenced in a study of T cells in women clearing cervical HPV infection. The repertoire was sequenced with immunoSEQ multiplex PCR; TCRdb's copy has only in-frame clones and lacks some. The clone table shows about 46,000 clones, with the ten largest holding 35% to 40%. The sample was blood buffy coat. These receptors were collected from a woman aged 18-70 years with a cervical HPV16 infection that either progressed to CIN3+ or cleared (not recorded which).

As to this clone: With the read ending 3 residues before the CDR3 end, the germline J gene is used to fill in that end. The rearrangement links TRBV4-1 to TRBJ2-3; TRBD1 matches 9 bases. The CDR3 length is 15 residues. Germline V gives CDR1 MGHRA, CDR2 YSYEKL. V shed 4 bases, J shed 0 bases, and the junction held 2 bases outside the gene matches. CDR3 loop: CASSRGQGSTDTQYF. CDR3 bases read: TGCGCCAGCAGCCGAGGACAGGGGAGCACAGATACG.

With regard to this clone: The read halts 3 residues ahead of the CDR3 end, with the missing end drawn from the germline J gene. This rearrangement joins TRBV7-6 to TRBJ1-3; D ambiguous. The CDR3 length is 15 residues. V was trimmed by 1 base and J by 0 bases, leaving 7 bases between them. In germline, CDR1 is SGHVS, CDR2 FNYEAQ. The CDR3 loop reads CASSLGLYSGNTIYF. CDR3 bases read: TGTGCCAGCAGCTTAGGTCTGTACTCTGGAAACACC.

In the case of this clone: The CDR3 extends 3 residues past the end of the read, so its final part is completed from the germline J gene. The chain carries TRBV7-8 and TRBJ2-2, with TRBD1 matching 7 bases. Germline assignment: CDR1 SGHVS and CDR2 FQNEAQ. CDR3 length: 14 residues. J was trimmed by 6 bases and V by 5 bases; bases with no gene match: 6. The CDR3 region is CASSITTGAGELFF. Incomplete CDR3 DNA: TGTGCCAGCAGCATAACTACAGGGGCCGGGGAG.

On this clone itself: The junction does not match germline at one end; this may be a read error. The observed sequence ends 3 residues before the CDR3 terminus, with the missing tail filled in from the germline J gene. The chain couples TRBV7-7 to TRBJ1-2; weak D call: TRBD1 (6 bases). The germline gives CDR1 SSHAT, CDR2 FNYEAQ (reference sequence). The CDR3 is 16 amino acids. This CDR3 is CASSLEGHTANYGYTF. Partial CDR3 DNA: TGTGCTAGCAGCTTAGAGGGACATACAGCTAACTATGGC.

A remark on this clone: From the germline J gene comes the end of the CDR3, since the read stops 3 residues before it. The chain uses TRBV19 and TRBJ2-1; the match to TRBD2 covers 7 bases. V dropped 4 bases and J dropped 3; count of bases not matched to a gene: 3. The germline V gene encodes CDR1 LNHDA and CDR2 SQIVND (reference sequence). The CDR3 contains 14 residues. CDR3 DNA (partial): TGTGCCAGTAGTACTAGCGGTCACTACAATGAG. Translation gives CASSTSGHYNE. The full-length CDR3 reads as CASSTSGHYNEQFF. Full variable domain (remainder filled in from reference TRBV19 and TRBJ2-1): DGGITQSPKYLFRKEGQNVTLSCEQNLNHDAMYWYRQDPGQGLRLIYYSQIVNDFQKGDIAEGYSVSREKKESFPLTVTSAQKNPTAFYLCASSTSGHYNEQFFGPGTRLTVL.

Concerning this clone: The observed sequence ends 3 residues before the CDR3 terminus, with the missing tail filled in from the germline J gene. The rearrangement links TRBV18 to TRBJ2-5, with 9 nucleotides matching TRBD2. CDR3 length: 14 residues. Germline CDR1 reads KGHSH; CDR2 reads LQKENI. V dropped 6 bases and J dropped 1; count of bases not matched to a gene: 3. The CDR3 reads CASSRGGGQETQYF. CDR3 bases read: TGTGCCAGCTCCCGCGGGGGGGGCCAAGAGACC.

A remark on this clone: The CDR3 end falls 3 residues outside the read, so it is completed with the germline J gene. The J gene is TRBJ2-2, the V gene TRBV5-1, with 11 nucleotides matching TRBD1. CDR3 length equals 16 residues. With 4 bases clipped from V and 4 bases from J, the junction kept 6 bases outside the gene matches. CDR1 is SGHRS, CDR2 YFSETQ, per germline. CDR3 sequence: CASSIGTGGTTGELFF. The covered CDR3 bases are TGCGCCAGCAGCATAGGGACAGGGGGGACCACCGGGGAG.

Details on this clone: The CDR3 end lies 3 residues beyond the end of the read and is filled in from the germline J gene. V usage is TRBV7-2 and J usage is TRBJ2-3; D not resolved. The germline V and J ends were trimmed by 2 bases and 2 bases, with 5 bases remaining between them. Germline lookup yields CDR1 SGHTA and CDR2 FQGNSA. The CDR3 runs 13 residues. The sequenced CDR3 bases are TGTGCCAGCAGCTTAATCTACACAGATACG. It encodes CASSLIYTDT. The CDR3 in its entirety is CASSLIYTDTQYF.

About this clone itself: The sequenced fragment ends 3 residues before the CDR3 boundary, so the rest is inferred from the germline J gene. The genes are TRBV20-1 and TRBJ2-5; 8 bases are a match to TRBD2. Germline CDR1 and CDR2: DFQATT and SNEGSKA (reference sequence). V gave up 6 bases and J gave up 4 bases; unmatched junction bases: 10. The CDR3 is 14 residues long. The sequenced CDR3 bases are TGCAGTGCCTCTCTCGGCGGGAGGCCAGAGACC. It translates to CSASLGGRPET. The complete CDR3 sequence is CSASLGGRPETQYF.

Concerning this clone itself: Read coverage stops 3 residues before the CDR3 terminus; the germline J gene supplies the remainder. This chain joins TRBV7-6 and TRBJ2-3; 7 bases fit TRBD2. Germline loops: CDR1 SGHVS, CDR2 FNYEAQ. The CDR3 length is 15 residues. The CDR3 DNA, read in part, is TGTGCCAGCAGCTTAGGGGACTATAGCAATCAGCCG. As protein: CASSLGDYSNQP. In full, the CDR3 reads CASSLGDYSNQPQYF.

Remarks on this clone: The CDR3 is cut off 3 residues early in the read; its end comes from the germline J gene. The chain couples TRBV7-6 to TRBJ2-7, with D uncertain. Germline loops: CDR1 SGHVS, CDR2 FNYEAQ. CDR3 length equals 13 residues. Trimming pared 4 bases from V and 1 base from J, leaving 8 bases between. CDR3 DNA, as far as it was read: TGTGCCAGCAGCTCAGACTGGTCCTACGAG. It translates to CASSSDWSYE. The whole CDR3 reads CASSSDWSYEQYF.

As concerns this clone: Read data end 3 residues before the CDR3 end; the end is taken from the germline J gene. V usage is TRBV19 and J usage is TRBJ2-6, with TRBD1 matching 7 bases. Per the germline V gene, CDR1 is LNHDA and CDR2 is SQIVND (reference sequence). V was clipped by 4 bases and J by 3 bases; unmatched bases: 3. The CDR3 has 15 residues. The CDR3 reads CASSTTGFGANVLTF. The DNA read from the CDR3 is TGTGCCAGTAGTACGACAGGGTTTGGGGCCAACGTC.

On this clone: The read halts 3 residues ahead of the CDR3 end, with the missing end drawn from the germline J gene. The V and J genes are TRBV19 and TRBJ2-3; perhaps TRBD2 as D (5 bases). V shed 4 bases and J shed 1 base, with 9 bases lying between them. This CDR3 is built from 14 residues. Germline V CDR1 and CDR2: LNHDA, SQIVND (reference sequence). CDR3 DNA (partial): TGTGCCAGTAGTACATCAGCGGGCACAGATACG. Protein product: CASSTSAGTDT. The CDR3 in full is CASSTSAGTDTQYF.